These 11 T cell receptor beta chains were sequenced from one sample in a study of cytomegalovirus exposure and HLA in healthy donors. The PCR had 60 Vbeta and 13 Jbeta primers. Assay used: immunoSEQ multiplex PCR; TCRdb lists only in-frame clones, some missing. The repertoire consists of around 200,000 clones, with over 70% occurring once and the leading ten covering roughly 1.6%. Source material: PBMCs. Source of these receptors: a woman aged 18-30 years in good health and CMV-seronegative.

This chain uses TRBV5-4 with TRBJ1-6; 7 bases align to TRBD1. The CDR3 is 15 amino acids. Germline V gene data show CDR1 as SGHNT and CDR2 as YYREEE (reference sequence). V shed 2 bases, J shed 5 bases, and the junction held 4 bases outside the gene matches. CDR3 residues: CASSFEDRNNSPLHF. The CDR3, as DNA: TGTGCCAGCAGCTTTGAGGACAGGAATAATTCACCCCTCCACTTT.

The rearrangement joins TRBV29-1 to TRBJ2-7; TRBD2 aligns across 13 bases. Germline V gene data show CDR1 as SQVTM and CDR2 as ANQGSEA. The ends lost 1 base at V and 9 bases at J; junction bases unmatched: 9. The CDR3 totals 15 residues. The CDR3 loop reads CSVEGRLAGGLGQYF. The CDR3 DNA sequence: TGCAGCGTTGAAGGCCGACTAGCGGGAGGCTTAGGGCAGTACTTC.

The rearrangement joins TRBV9 to TRBJ1-5; 8 bases are shared with TRBD1. With 4 bases clipped from V and 6 bases from J, the junction kept 6 bases outside the gene matches. This CDR3 comprises 14 residues. CDR1 SGDLS and CDR2 YYNGEE come from the germline V gene. The CDR3 loop reads CASSLTGAGQPQHF. CDR3 in DNA: TGTGCCAGCAGCTTGACAGGGGCCGGTCAGCCCCAGCATTTT.

V usage is TRBV7-8 and J usage is TRBJ2-7, with TRBD2 as a possible D gene (6 bases). CDR1 SGHVS and CDR2 FQNEAQ come from the germline V gene. This CDR3 is 13 amino acids long. Trimming removed 5 bases at V and 3 bases at J, with 11 bases between. CDR3 in DNA: TGTGCCAGCAGCCCACTAGCAGACTACGAGCAGTACTTC. It specifies CASSPLADYEQYF.

J is TRBJ1-2 and V is TRBV19; a weak D match, TRBD1 (5 bases). V lost 7 bases, J lost 0 bases, and 9 bases lay in between. The CDR3 runs 13 residues. Germline CDR1 LNHDA, CDR2 SQIVND (reference sequence). The CDR3 sequence is CASTSGSNYGYTF. The CDR3 nucleotides are TGTGCCAGTACCTCAGGGTCTAACTATGGCTACACCTTC.

CDR3 coding DNA: TGTGCCAGCGGGGACAGCCCAAATAGCAATCAGCCCCAGCATTTT. Protein sequence: CASGDSPNSNQPQHF. The rearrangement links TRBV6-5 to TRBJ1-5; 7 bases match TRBD1. The trim removed 8 bases at V and 0 bases at J, leaving 7 bases unmatched. Looked up from germline, CDR1 is MNHEY and CDR2 is SVGAGI. This CDR3 spans 15 amino acids.

V gene TRBV19 combines with J gene TRBJ1-1; 7 bases line up with TRBD1. The germline CDR1 and CDR2 sequences are LNHDA and SQIVND (reference sequence). CDR3 length equals 14 residues. With V trimmed by 7 bases and J by 1 base, 6 bases remained unmatched. The CDR3 loop reads CASKQGVWNTEAFF. In DNA form, the CDR3 reads TGTGCCAGTAAGCAGGGGGTTTGGAACACTGAAGCTTTCTTT.

The chain couples TRBV5-8 to TRBJ2-3; 11 bases line up with TRBD2. The trim removed 2 bases at V and 3 bases at J, leaving 8 bases unmatched. CDR3 size: 17 residues. Germline assignment: CDR1 SGHTS and CDR2 YDEGEE. The CDR3 coding sequence is TGTGCCAGCAGCTTAACTTCTATAGCGGGAGGGACAGATACGCAGTATTTT. The encoded protein is CASSLTSIAGGTDTQYF. Combining the CDR3 with reference TRBV5-8 and TRBJ2-3 gives the whole variable domain EAGVTQSPTHLIKTRGQQATLRCSPISGHTSVYWYQQALGLGLQFLLWYDEGEERNRGNFPPRFSGRQFPNYSSELNVNALELEDSALYLCASSLTSIAGGTDTQYFGPGTRLTVL.

This sequence joins TRBV19 and TRBJ1-6, with a weak D call TRBD1 (6 bases). The CDR3 covers 16 residues. Trimming shortened V by 8 bases and J by 7 bases, and 21 bases separated the two germline ends. CDR1 is LNHDA and CDR2 is SQIVND in the germline V gene (reference sequence). CDR3 loop: CASAPGTNSPNSPLHF. The DNA of the CDR3 is TGTGCCAGTGCCCCTGGGACAAATTCCCCCAATTCACCCCTCCACTTT. Variable domain in full (rest from reference TRBV19 and TRBJ1-6): DGGITQSPKYLFRKEGQNVTLSCEQNLNHDAMYWYRQDPGQGLRLIYYSQIVNDFQKGDIAEGYSVSREKKESFPLTVTSAQKNPTAFYLCASAPGTNSPNSPLHFGNGTRLTVT.

This clone has a handful of counts. This chain joins TRBV28 and TRBJ1-3, with D possibly being TRBD1 (6 bases). This CDR3 has 15 amino acids. V was clipped by 6 bases and J by 0 bases, with 12 bases between them. The V gene's germline CDR1 is MDHEN and CDR2 SYDVKM. CDR3 DNA: TGTGCCAGCAGCAACCCAGGGGTCTCTGGAAACACCATATATTTT. It codes for CASSNPGVSGNTIYF.

The rearrangement joins TRBV7-2 to TRBJ1-6; no clear D. The CDR3 is 14 amino acids. CDR1 is SGHTA and CDR2 is FQGNSA in the germline V gene. The V end lost 4 bases, the J end lost 11 bases, and 15 bases lay between the germline ends. The CDR3 DNA is TGTGCCAGCAGCTCCTCAGTTCGCCCCCCACCCCTCCACTTT. Amino acids: CASSSSVRPPPLHF.